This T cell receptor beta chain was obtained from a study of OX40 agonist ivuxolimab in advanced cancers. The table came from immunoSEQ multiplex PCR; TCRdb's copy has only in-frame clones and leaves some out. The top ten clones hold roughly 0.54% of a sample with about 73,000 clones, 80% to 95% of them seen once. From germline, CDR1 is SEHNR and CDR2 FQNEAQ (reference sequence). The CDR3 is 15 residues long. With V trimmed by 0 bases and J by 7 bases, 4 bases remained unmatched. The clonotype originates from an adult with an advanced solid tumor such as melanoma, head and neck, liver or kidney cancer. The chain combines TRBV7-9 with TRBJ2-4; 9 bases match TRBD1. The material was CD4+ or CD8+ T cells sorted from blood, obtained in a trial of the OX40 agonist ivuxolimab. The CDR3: CASSLATGTGNIQYF. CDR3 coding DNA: TGTGCCAGCAGCTTAGCGACGGGGACAGGGAACATTCAGTACTTC.